Listed below are T cell receptor beta chains from one sample, sequenced in a study of T cells in Graves' hyperthyroidism and ophthalmopathy. TCRdb re-called the multiplex PCR reads through MiXCR, storing one row per CDR3 protein. The profile shows around 300,000 distinct CDR3 sequences, over 11% of them singletons. The sequencing input was blood. The receptors originated from a woman aged 25 to 39 with Graves' hyperthyroidism. CDR3s include the opening cysteine and the closing phenylalanine or tryptophan. The D gene is left open where the match is weak.

d_gene: NA; v_gene: TRBV28; j_gene: TRBJ2-1; CDR3aa: CASSQYVGAAQFF
d_gene: TRBD1; v_gene: TRBV7-2; j_gene: TRBJ1-4; CDR3aa: CASSLRQGSNEKLFF
d_gene: NA; v_gene: TRBV20-1; j_gene: TRBJ2-3; CDR3aa: CSARFMGFTDTQYF
d_gene: TRBD2; v_gene: TRBV6-2/TRBV6-3; j_gene: TRBJ2-3; CDR3aa: CASRFPGLAGVTDTQYF
d_gene: NA; v_gene: TRBV2; j_gene: TRBJ2-7; CDR3aa: CASSAGTNYEQYF
d_gene: NA; v_gene: TRBV19; j_gene: TRBJ1-2; CDR3aa: CAILQGSNYGYTF
d_gene: NA; v_gene: TRBV19; j_gene: TRBJ2-2; CDR3aa: CASKVEGAGELFF
d_gene: NA; v_gene: TRBV12-3/TRBV12-4; j_gene: TRBJ1-1; CDR3aa: CASSLLSLNTEAFF
d_gene: NA; v_gene: TRBV28; j_gene: TRBJ1-5; CDR3aa: CASSLTHGGIRGRPQHF
d_gene: TRBD2; v_gene: TRBV28; j_gene: TRBJ2-1; CDR3aa: CASSGLTSFPPGPYNEQFF
d_gene: NA; v_gene: TRBV5-1; j_gene: TRBJ2-1; CDR3aa: CASSLPSASYNEQFF
d_gene: NA; v_gene: TRBV28; j_gene: TRBJ2-1; CDR3aa: CASRGGPWSYNEQFF
d_gene: NA; v_gene: TRBV28; j_gene: TRBJ1-5; CDR3aa: CASRSNQPQHF
d_gene: NA; v_gene: TRBV7-9; j_gene: TRBJ2-5; CDR3aa: CASSLDGGRETQYF
d_gene: TRBD1; v_gene: TRBV12-3/TRBV12-4; j_gene: TRBJ1-2; CDR3aa: CASSLAGQGNGYTF
d_gene: TRBD1; v_gene: TRBV12-3/TRBV12-4; j_gene: TRBJ1-2; CDR3aa: CASSPSWDREGYTF
d_gene: TRBD1; v_gene: TRBV15; j_gene: TRBJ2-4; CDR3aa: CATRPGDRGRDIQYF
d_gene: NA; v_gene: TRBV11-2; j_gene: TRBJ1-1; CDR3aa: CASSWDGLTEAFF
d_gene: NA; v_gene: TRBV2; j_gene: TRBJ1-2; CDR3aa: CASSTKDWGRGAYGYTF
d_gene: TRBD2; v_gene: TRBV5-6; j_gene: TRBJ2-1; CDR3aa: CASSSSSGSTHEQFF
d_gene: NA; v_gene: TRBV30; j_gene: TRBJ1-1; CDR3aa: CAWSGQMNTEAFF
d_gene: NA; v_gene: TRBV12-3/TRBV12-4; j_gene: TRBJ2-3; CDR3aa: CASSLLQGSRTDTQYF
d_gene: TRBD1; v_gene: TRBV5-4; j_gene: TRBJ2-1; CDR3aa: CASSSTGTGLDEQFF
d_gene: TRBD1; v_gene: TRBV20-1; j_gene: TRBJ1-2; CDR3aa: CSASGRGRGYGYTF
d_gene: TRBD2; v_gene: TRBV11-2; j_gene: TRBJ2-2; CDR3aa: CASSSPGLAGVISGELFF
d_gene: TRBD1; v_gene: TRBV11-2; j_gene: TRBJ2-3; CDR3aa: CASSLADREDTQYF
d_gene: NA; v_gene: TRBV20-1; j_gene: TRBJ1-4; CDR3aa: CSARDVRATTNEKLFF
d_gene: NA; v_gene: TRBV5-6; j_gene: TRBJ2-5; CDR3aa: CASSPGLGGETQYF
d_gene: TRBD2; v_gene: TRBV5-1; j_gene: TRBJ2-5; CDR3aa: CASSLVGNLAGVETQYF
d_gene: NA; v_gene: TRBV28; j_gene: TRBJ2-7; CDR3aa: CASSLPGPGTWTVNEQYF
d_gene: NA; v_gene: TRBV12-3/TRBV12-4; j_gene: TRBJ2-3; CDR3aa: CASSLRQSTDTQYF
d_gene: NA; v_gene: TRBV28; j_gene: TRBJ2-5; CDR3aa: CASSTHPRRETQYF
d_gene: NA; v_gene: TRBV20-1; j_gene: TRBJ1-2; CDR3aa: CSALDGPYGYTF
d_gene: NA; v_gene: TRBV30; j_gene: TRBJ1-3; CDR3aa: CAWSGSSGNTIYF
d_gene: NA; v_gene: TRBV27; j_gene: TRBJ2-7; CDR3aa: CASRDGYEQYF
d_gene: NA; v_gene: TRBV2; j_gene: TRBJ1-1; CDR3aa: CASGSVEAFF
d_gene: NA; v_gene: TRBV6-2/TRBV6-3; j_gene: TRBJ2-1; CDR3aa: CASSNHRGGTYNEQFF
d_gene: NA; v_gene: TRBV19; j_gene: TRBJ2-7; CDR3aa: CASSTRPDSSYEQYF
d_gene: TRBD2; v_gene: TRBV28; j_gene: TRBJ2-5; CDR3aa: CASRPIAGGRETQYF
d_gene: NA; v_gene: TRBV5-6; j_gene: TRBJ1-1; CDR3aa: CASSPRTIQGTEAFF
d_gene: TRBD2; v_gene: TRBV24-1; j_gene: TRBJ2-1; CDR3aa: CATSDFLGTSGDNEQFF
d_gene: NA; v_gene: TRBV20-1; j_gene: TRBJ1-1; CDR3aa: CSARDFIVVRNTEAFF
d_gene: NA; v_gene: TRBV9; j_gene: TRBJ2-7; CDR3aa: CASSVGANYEQYF